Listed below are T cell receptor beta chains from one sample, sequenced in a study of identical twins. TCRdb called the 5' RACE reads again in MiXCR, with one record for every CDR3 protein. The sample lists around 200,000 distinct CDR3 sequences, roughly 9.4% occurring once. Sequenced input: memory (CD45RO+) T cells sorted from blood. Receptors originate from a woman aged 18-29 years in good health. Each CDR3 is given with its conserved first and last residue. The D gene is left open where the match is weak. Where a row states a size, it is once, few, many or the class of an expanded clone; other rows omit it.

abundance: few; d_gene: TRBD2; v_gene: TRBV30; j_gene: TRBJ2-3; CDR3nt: TGTGCCTGGAGCGAAACTAGCGCGACAGATACGCAGTATTTT; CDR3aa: CAWSETSATDTQYF
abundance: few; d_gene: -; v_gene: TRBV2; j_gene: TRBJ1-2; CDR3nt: TGTGCCAGCAGTGTCGCCTATGGCTACACCTTC; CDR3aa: CASSVAYGYTF
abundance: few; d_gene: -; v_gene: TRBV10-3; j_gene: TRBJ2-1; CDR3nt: TGTGCCATCAGTGAGTCGTTGGCCCATGAGCAGTTCTTC; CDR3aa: CAISESLAHEQFF
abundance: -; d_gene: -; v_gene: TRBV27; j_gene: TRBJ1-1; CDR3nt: TGTGCCAGCAGGAGACAGCCGGCTGAAGCTTTCTTT; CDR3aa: CASRRQPAEAFF
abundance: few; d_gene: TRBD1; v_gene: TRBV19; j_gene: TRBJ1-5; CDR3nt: TGTGCCAGTAACCTAGACAGGGGACAGCCCCAGCATTTT; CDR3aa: CASNLDRGQPQHF
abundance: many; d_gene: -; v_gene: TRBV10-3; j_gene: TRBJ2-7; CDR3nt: TGTGCCATGGCTAGGAGGAGCTCCTACGAGCAGTACTTC; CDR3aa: CAMARRSSYEQYF
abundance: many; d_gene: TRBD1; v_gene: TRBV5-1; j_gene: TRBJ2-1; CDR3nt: TGCGCCAGCAGCATTGGGACAGGGGGCCAGGTTGAGCAGTTCTTC; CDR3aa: CASSIGTGGQVEQFF
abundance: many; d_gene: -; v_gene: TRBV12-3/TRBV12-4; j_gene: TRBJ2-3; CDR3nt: TGTGCCAGCAGAACGAGGTCTGGCACAGATACGCAGTATTTT; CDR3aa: CASRTRSGTDTQYF
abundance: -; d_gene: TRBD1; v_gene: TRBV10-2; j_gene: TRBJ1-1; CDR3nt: TGCGCCAGCAGAAAGACAGGGGCCCCTGAAGCTTTCTTT; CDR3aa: CASRKTGAPEAFF
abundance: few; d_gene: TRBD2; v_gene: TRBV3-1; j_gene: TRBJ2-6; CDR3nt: TGTGCCAGCAGCCAAGTAGCTAGCGGGAGTACTGGGGCCAACGTCCTGACTTTC; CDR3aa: CASSQVASGSTGANVLTF
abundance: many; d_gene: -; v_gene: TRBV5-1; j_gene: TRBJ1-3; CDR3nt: TGCGCCAGCAGCTTGACAGTCGACGGAAACACCATATATTTT; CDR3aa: CASSLTVDGNTIYF
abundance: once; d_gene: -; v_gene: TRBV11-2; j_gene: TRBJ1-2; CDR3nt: TGTGCCAGCAGCCCAGGGGTGGGCTACACCTTC; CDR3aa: CASSPGVGYTF
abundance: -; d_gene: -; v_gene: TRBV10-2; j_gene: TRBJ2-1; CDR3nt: TGCGCCAGCCTTTTGGGCGTAGGGGAGCAGTTCTTC; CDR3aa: CASLLGVGEQFF
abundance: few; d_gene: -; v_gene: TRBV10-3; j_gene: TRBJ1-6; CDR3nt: TGTGCCATCAGTAAACAGGGTCCCGGTAATTCACCCCTCCACTTT; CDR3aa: CAISKQGPGNSPLHF
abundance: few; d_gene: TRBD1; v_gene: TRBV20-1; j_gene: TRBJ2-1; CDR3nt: TGCAGTGCCCAAAATCCAAGAGGGGGCGCGGCCAATGAGCAGTTCTTC; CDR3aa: CSAQNPRGGAANEQFF
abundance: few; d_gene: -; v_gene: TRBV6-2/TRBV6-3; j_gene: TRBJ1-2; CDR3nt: TGTGCCAGCAGACCCCACCTCGCCGCGGACTCTAACTATGGCTACACCTTC; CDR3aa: CASRPHLAADSNYGYTF
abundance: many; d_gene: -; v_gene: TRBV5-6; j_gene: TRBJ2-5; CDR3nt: TGTGCCAGCAGCTCTTCCCCTGCGGCAGTTCGGAGGGAGACCCAGTACTTC; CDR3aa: CASSSSPAAVRRETQYF
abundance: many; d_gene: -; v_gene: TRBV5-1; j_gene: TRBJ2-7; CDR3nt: TGCGCCAGCAGCTATATGTCCAGTCTCGAATGGGACGAGCAGTACTTC; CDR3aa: CASSYMSSLEWDEQYF
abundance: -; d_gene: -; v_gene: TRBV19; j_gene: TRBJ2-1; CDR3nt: TGTGCCAGTAGTATAGACGACGTCCGCAATGAGCAGTTCTTC; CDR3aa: CASSIDDVRNEQFF
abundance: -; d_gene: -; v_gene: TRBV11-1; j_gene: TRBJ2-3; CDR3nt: TGTGCCAGCAGCTTCGGCAGGCAGGGGAGCACAGATACGCAGTATTTT; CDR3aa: CASSFGRQGSTDTQYF
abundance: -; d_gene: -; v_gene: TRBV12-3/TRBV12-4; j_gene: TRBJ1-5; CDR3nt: TGTGCCAGCAGGCCTACCTCGGCGGCTAGCAATCAGCCCCAGCATTTT; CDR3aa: CASRPTSAASNQPQHF
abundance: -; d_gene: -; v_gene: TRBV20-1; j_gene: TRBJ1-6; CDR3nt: TGCAGTGCTAGACAGGGAAGGTCACCCCTCCACTTT; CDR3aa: CSARQGRSPLHF
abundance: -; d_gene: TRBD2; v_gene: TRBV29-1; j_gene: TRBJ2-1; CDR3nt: TGCAGCGTCGACGGGGGGGCAGAATACAATGAGCAGTTCTTC; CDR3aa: CSVDGGAEYNEQFF
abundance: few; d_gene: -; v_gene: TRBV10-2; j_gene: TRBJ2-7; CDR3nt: TGCGCCAGCAGTGAGTATCAGGACTACCCTTGGGAGCAGTACTTC; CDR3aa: CASSEYQDYPWEQYF
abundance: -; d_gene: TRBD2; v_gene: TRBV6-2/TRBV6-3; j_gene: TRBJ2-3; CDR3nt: TGTGCTAGCGGGGGAGGAGTCGGCACAGATACGCAGTATTTT; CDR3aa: CASGGGVGTDTQYF
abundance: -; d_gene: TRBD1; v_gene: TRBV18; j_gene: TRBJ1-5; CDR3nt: TGTGCCAGCTCGACGACAGGGCTTGCAAATCAGCCCCAGCATTTT; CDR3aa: CASSTTGLANQPQHF
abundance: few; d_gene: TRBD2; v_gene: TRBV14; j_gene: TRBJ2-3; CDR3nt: TGTGCCAGCAGCCGGAGGACTAGCGGGGCTTCAGATACGCAGTATTTT; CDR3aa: CASSRRTSGASDTQYF
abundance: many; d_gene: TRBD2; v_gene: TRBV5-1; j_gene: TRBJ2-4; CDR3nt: TGCGCCAGCAGCTTAGGAGCGGGAGGGGCCAAAAACATTCAGTACTTC; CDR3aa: CASSLGAGGAKNIQYF
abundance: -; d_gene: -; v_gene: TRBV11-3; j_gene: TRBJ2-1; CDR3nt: TGTGCCAGCAGCTTAACAGGCTTCAACAATGAGCAGTTCTTC; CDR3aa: CASSLTGFNNEQFF
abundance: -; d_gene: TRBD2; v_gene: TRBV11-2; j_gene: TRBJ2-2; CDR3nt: TGTGCCAGCAGCTTTCGGACTAGCGGGAGTGTAATCGCCGGGGAGCTGTTTTTT; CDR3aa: CASSFRTSGSVIAGELFF
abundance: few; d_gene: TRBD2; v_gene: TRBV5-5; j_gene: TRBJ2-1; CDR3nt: TGTGCCAGCTATGTCAGCGGGGGAGCCTACAATGAGCAGTTCTTC; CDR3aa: CASYVSGGAYNEQFF
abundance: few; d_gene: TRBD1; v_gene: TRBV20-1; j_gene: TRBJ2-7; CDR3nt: TGCAGTGCTAGAGATACAACAGGGGTTGGATACGAGCAGTACTTC; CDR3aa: CSARDTTGVGYEQYF
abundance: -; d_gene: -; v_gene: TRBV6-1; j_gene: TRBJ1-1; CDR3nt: TGTGCCAGCAGCCCCGGGGGTCCTGAAGCTTTCTTT; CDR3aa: CASSPGGPEAFF
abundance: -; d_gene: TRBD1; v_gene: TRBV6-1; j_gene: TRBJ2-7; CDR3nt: TGTGCCAGCGGCGACAGGGGGCGCAACTACGAGCAGTACTTC; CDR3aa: CASGDRGRNYEQYF
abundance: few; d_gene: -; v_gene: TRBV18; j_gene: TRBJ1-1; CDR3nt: TGTGCCAGCTCACCCCGCACCGTGGGGGATATCACTGAAGCTTTCTTT; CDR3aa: CASSPRTVGDITEAFF
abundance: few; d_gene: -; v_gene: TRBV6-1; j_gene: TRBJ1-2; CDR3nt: TGTGCCAGCAGCCCACAGGCAGGGTTGGGCTACACCTTC; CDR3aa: CASSPQAGLGYTF
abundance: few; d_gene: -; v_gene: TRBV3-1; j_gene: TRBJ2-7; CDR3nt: TGTGCCAGCAGCCAATTTGTTATAGGCGAGCAGTACTTC; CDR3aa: CASSQFVIGEQYF
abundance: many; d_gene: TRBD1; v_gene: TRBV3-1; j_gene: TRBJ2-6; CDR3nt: TGTGCCAGCAGCCCAGGACAGGGCGGACTCTCTGGGGCCAACGTCCTGACTTTC; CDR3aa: CASSPGQGGLSGANVLTF
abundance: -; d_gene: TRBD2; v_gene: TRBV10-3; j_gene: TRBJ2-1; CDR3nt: TGTGCCATCAGTGGATCTAGCGGAGGCTCCTACAATGAGCAGTTCTTC; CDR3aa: CAISGSSGGSYNEQFF
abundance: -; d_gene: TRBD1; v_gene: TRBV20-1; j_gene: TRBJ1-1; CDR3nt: TGCAGTGCTTTCCGGGACAGGGGCTCGAACACTGAAGCTTTCTTT; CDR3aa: CSAFRDRGSNTEAFF
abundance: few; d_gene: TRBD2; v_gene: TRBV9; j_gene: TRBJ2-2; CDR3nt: TGTGCCAGTAGCGGGGCGGGCGGGGAGCTGTTTTTT; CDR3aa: CASSGAGGELFF
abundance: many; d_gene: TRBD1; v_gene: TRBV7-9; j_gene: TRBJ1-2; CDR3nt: TGTGCCAGCAGCTTAGGACAGGGTGGGAGTTATGGCTACACCTTC; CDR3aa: CASSLGQGGSYGYTF
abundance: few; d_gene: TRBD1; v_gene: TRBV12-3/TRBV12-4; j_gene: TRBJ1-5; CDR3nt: TGTGCCAGCAGTTTAGCGCCGGGACAGGGGAATCAGCCCCAGCATTTT; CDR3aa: CASSLAPGQGNQPQHF
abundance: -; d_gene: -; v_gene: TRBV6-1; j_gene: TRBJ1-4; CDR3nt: TGTGCCAGCAGACGGAGAGGACTGATTCATAATGAAGAACTGTTTTTT; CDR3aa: CASRRRGLIHNEELFF
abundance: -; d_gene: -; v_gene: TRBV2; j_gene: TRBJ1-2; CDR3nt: TGTGCCAGTGGCCGGGTTCCGTATGGCTACACCTTC; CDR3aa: CASGRVPYGYTF
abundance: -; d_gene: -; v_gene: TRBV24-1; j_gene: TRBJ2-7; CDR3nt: TGTGCCACCAGTGATTGGAACCTCCCCTACGAGCAGTACTTC; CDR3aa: CATSDWNLPYEQYF
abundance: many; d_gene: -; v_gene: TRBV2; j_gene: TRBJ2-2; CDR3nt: TGTGCCAGCAGTGGAGGGTGGACCGACTCCGGGGAGCTGTTTTTT; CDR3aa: CASSGGWTDSGELFF
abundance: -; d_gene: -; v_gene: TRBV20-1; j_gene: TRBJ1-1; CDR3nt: TGCAGTGCTAGCGCGGGGGCAGCTGAAGCTTTCTTT; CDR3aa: CSASAGAAEAFF
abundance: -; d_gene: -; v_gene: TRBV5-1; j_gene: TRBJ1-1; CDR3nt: TGCGCCAGCAGCGTGGACCGGGGGAGCACTGAAGCTTTCTTT; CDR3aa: CASSVDRGSTEAFF
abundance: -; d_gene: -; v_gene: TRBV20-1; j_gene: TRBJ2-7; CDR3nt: TGCAGTGCTAGGCCCCTATTATCGGGAGACTCCTACGAGCAGTACTTC; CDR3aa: CSARPLLSGDSYEQYF
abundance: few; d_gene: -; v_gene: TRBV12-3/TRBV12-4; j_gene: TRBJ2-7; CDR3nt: TGTGCCAGCAGTTCTTCAGGGGGGAGGCGCGAGCAGTACTTC; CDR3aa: CASSSSGGRREQYF
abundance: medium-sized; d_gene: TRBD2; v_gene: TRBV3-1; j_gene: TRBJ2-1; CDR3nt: TGTGCCAGCAGCCGCACTAGCGGGAGGGAGGGCTTCAATGAGCAGTTCTTC; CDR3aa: CASSRTSGREGFNEQFF
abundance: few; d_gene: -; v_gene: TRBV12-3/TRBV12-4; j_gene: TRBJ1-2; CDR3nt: TGTGCCACCACCCTTTTATCCCCCCTCAGCTACACCTTC; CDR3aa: CATTLLSPLSYTF
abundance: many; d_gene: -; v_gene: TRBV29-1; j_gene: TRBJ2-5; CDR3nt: TGCAGCGTTGTGACTGGGTGGGAGACCCAGTACTTC; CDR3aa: CSVVTGWETQYF
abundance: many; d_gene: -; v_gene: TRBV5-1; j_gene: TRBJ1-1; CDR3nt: TGCGCCAGCAGCTCTTTCGTCTCTGCTTTTGGGGATGGAAACACTGAAGCTTTCTTT; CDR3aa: CASSSFVSAFGDGNTEAFF
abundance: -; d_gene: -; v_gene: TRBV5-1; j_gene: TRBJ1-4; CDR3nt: TGCGCCAGCAGCTTGGACAAGGGGTCCCCCGGGGGTCCCCATGAAAAACTGTTTTTT; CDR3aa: CASSLDKGSPGGPHEKLFF
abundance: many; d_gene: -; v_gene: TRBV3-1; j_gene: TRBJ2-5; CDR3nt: TGTGCCAGCAGCCCAGCACAAGAGACCCAGTACTTC; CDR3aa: CASSPAQETQYF
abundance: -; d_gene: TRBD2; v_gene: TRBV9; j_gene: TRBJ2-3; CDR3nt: TGTGCCAGCAGCGTAGCGGGAGGGGTCCCAGATACGCAGTATTTT; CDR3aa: CASSVAGGVPDTQYF
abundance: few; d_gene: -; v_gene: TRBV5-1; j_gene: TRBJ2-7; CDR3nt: TGCGCCAGCAGTTATTTAGACAGCTACGAGCAGTACTTC; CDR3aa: CASSYLDSYEQYF
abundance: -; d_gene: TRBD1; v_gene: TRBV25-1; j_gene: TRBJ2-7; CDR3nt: TGTGCCAGCAGTGGGACGACAGGGACCCTGGAGCAGTACTTC; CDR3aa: CASSGTTGTLEQYF